This T cell receptor (beta chain) was profiled in a study of prognosis after radiotherapy for stage I lung cancer. Turning to the study itself: Stage I non-small cell lung cancer patients were enrolled between 2018 and early 2019. Points from the study as a whole: The authors reported that TRBV and TRBJ gene usage differed between patients with and without metastases. Post-therapy Shannon entropy was lower in patients developing distant metastases following stereotactic body radiation therapy. Once stereotactic body radiation therapy had been given, unique TCR clone counts fell, with a median of approximately 10,000 versus 7,000.

Genomic DNA provided the template from which TCR beta CDR3 was amplified by two-round multiplex PCR. Gene-specific TRBV and TRBJ primers were used in PCR round one. One entry per CDR3 protein results from TCRdb running MiXCR on the multiplex PCR reads. Of about 51,000 distinct CDR3 sequences in the sample, approximately 30% were seen once. The CDR3 covers 14 residues. CDR1 and CDR2 from the germline V gene are SNHLY and FYNNEI. The V end was cut by 6 bases, the J end by 0 bases, with 9 bases between. This clonotype was seen a few times. What it binds is not known. The TCR originated in a donor aged 50 or older with non-small cell lung cancer. The chain combines TRBV2 with TRBJ2-1, with D possibly being TRBD1 (5 bases). The material was PBMCs, obtained before or after stereotactic body radiation therapy (not recorded which). The CDR3 sequence: CASRLDTSYNEQFF. The CDR3 DNA reads TGTGCCAGCAGATTGGACACCTCCTACAATGAGCAGTTCTTC.